The rows below give T cell receptor beta chains drawn from one sample of a study of blood T cells in healthy people across ages. Using its own MiXCR run on the 5' RACE reads, TCRdb lists one record per CDR3 protein. The sample has roughly 650,000 distinct CDR3 sequences; about 30% are singletons. Source material: blood. The receptor source for this set is a woman aged 80 or over in good health. Both conserved end residues are part of each CDR3. The D gene is left open where the match is weak. Clone size, where shown, is once, few, many, or a class for clones that have expanded.

d_gene: -
v_gene: TRBV5-5
j_gene: TRBJ1-4
abundance: -
CDR3aa: CASSLGPPQSSPATNEKLFF
CDR3nt: TGTGCCAGCAGCTTGGGACCCCCCCAGAGCAGCCCTGCAACTAATGAAAAACTGTTTTTT

d_gene: -
v_gene: TRBV3-1
j_gene: TRBJ2-3
abundance: many
CDR3aa: CASSLQPTSTDTQYF
CDR3nt: TGTGCCAGCAGCTTACAACCTACTAGCACAGATACGCAGTATTTT

d_gene: -
v_gene: TRBV28
j_gene: TRBJ1-1
abundance: few
CDR3aa: CASSLRDMYTEAFF
CDR3nt: TGTGCCAGCAGTTTAAGGGATATGTACACTGAAGCTTTCTTT

d_gene: TRBD1
v_gene: TRBV11-2
j_gene: TRBJ1-2
abundance: -
CDR3aa: CASSLAGTGRGYGYTF
CDR3nt: TGTGCCAGCAGCTTAGCAGGGACAGGTCGGGGCTATGGCTACACCTTC

d_gene: TRBD1
v_gene: TRBV5-1
j_gene: TRBJ2-2
abundance: many
CDR3aa: CASSLATGGRSTGELFF
CDR3nt: TGCGCCAGCAGCTTGGCCACAGGGGGCAGGAGCACCGGGGAGCTGTTTTTT

d_gene: TRBD1
v_gene: TRBV6-1
j_gene: TRBJ1-5
abundance: many
CDR3aa: CASREDRDNQPQHF
CDR3nt: TGTGCCAGCCGAGAGGACAGGGATAATCAGCCCCAGCATTTT

d_gene: TRBD2
v_gene: TRBV5-8
j_gene: TRBJ2-3
abundance: once
CDR3aa: CASRGSGGDTQYF
CDR3nt: TGTGCCAGCAGAGGGAGCGGGGGGGATACGCAGTATTTT

d_gene: -
v_gene: TRBV20-1
j_gene: TRBJ2-7
abundance: many
CDR3aa: CSTWEAGRPYEQYF
CDR3nt: TGCAGTACATGGGAGGCAGGGCGTCCCTACGAGCAGTACTTC

d_gene: -
v_gene: TRBV5-1
j_gene: TRBJ2-6
abundance: -
CDR3aa: CASSRGQNSGANVLTF
CDR3nt: TGCGCCAGCAGCCGCGGACAGAACTCTGGGGCCAACGTCCTGACTTTC

d_gene: -
v_gene: TRBV18
j_gene: TRBJ1-3
abundance: -
CDR3aa: CASSPIGISFTDTIYF
CDR3nt: TGTGCCAGCTCCCCAATCGGGATCTCGTTTACGGACACCATATATTTT

d_gene: TRBD1
v_gene: TRBV20-1
j_gene: TRBJ2-7
abundance: once
CDR3aa: CSARPAMGQGEGNEQYF
CDR3nt: TGCAGTGCTAGACCGGCTATGGGACAGGGGGAAGGCAACGAGCAGTACTTC

d_gene: -
v_gene: TRBV7-2
j_gene: TRBJ2-3
abundance: once
CDR3aa: CASSSRQTTDTQYF
CDR3nt: TGTGCCAGCAGCTCACGACAGACCACAGATACGCAGTATTTT

d_gene: TRBD1
v_gene: TRBV5-1
j_gene: TRBJ2-2
abundance: -
CDR3aa: CASSWGQTNTGELFF
CDR3nt: TGCGCCAGCAGCTGGGGACAGACGAACACCGGGGAGCTGTTTTTT

d_gene: -
v_gene: TRBV7-2
j_gene: TRBJ2-7
abundance: -
CDR3aa: CASSLGLRAVGSYEQYF
CDR3nt: TGTGCCAGCAGCTTAGGATTACGGGCCGTCGGATCCTACGAGCAGTACTTC

d_gene: -
v_gene: TRBV20-1
j_gene: TRBJ2-7
abundance: many
CDR3aa: CSAPRGDRNSYEQYF
CDR3nt: TGCAGTGCTCCCCGCGGGGACCGAAACTCCTACGAGCAGTACTTC

d_gene: -
v_gene: TRBV20-1
j_gene: TRBJ1-5
abundance: few
CDR3aa: CSALDVNQPQHF
CDR3nt: TGCAGTGCTCTGGACGTTAATCAGCCCCAGCATTTT

d_gene: -
v_gene: TRBV20-1
j_gene: TRBJ2-3
abundance: many
CDR3aa: CSARDHPDTQYF
CDR3nt: TGCAGTGCTAGAGATCACCCAGATACGCAGTATTTT

d_gene: TRBD1
v_gene: TRBV7-9
j_gene: TRBJ2-5
abundance: -
CDR3aa: CASVRDRVQETQYF
CDR3nt: TGTGCCAGCGTCCGGGACAGGGTGCAAGAGACCCAGTACTTC

d_gene: TRBD1
v_gene: TRBV18
j_gene: TRBJ2-3
abundance: many
CDR3aa: CASGPTGTSTDTQYF
CDR3nt: TGTGCCAGCGGCCCGACAGGGACCAGCACAGATACGCAGTATTTT

d_gene: TRBD1
v_gene: TRBV27
j_gene: TRBJ2-1
abundance: many
CDR3aa: CASSLDRGTDNEQFF
CDR3nt: TGTGCCAGCAGTTTAGACAGGGGGACCGACAATGAGCAGTTCTTC

d_gene: -
v_gene: TRBV2
j_gene: TRBJ1-1
abundance: few
CDR3aa: CASSEFVGGSTEAFF
CDR3nt: TGTGCCAGCAGTGAGTTTGTTGGGGGGAGCACTGAAGCTTTCTTT

d_gene: TRBD2
v_gene: TRBV6-1
j_gene: TRBJ2-1
abundance: many
CDR3aa: CASSESGAMIAEQFF
CDR3nt: TGTGCCAGCAGTGAGAGCGGGGCGATGATAGCTGAGCAGTTCTTC

d_gene: TRBD2
v_gene: TRBV14
j_gene: TRBJ2-5
abundance: many
CDR3aa: CASSLTSGGLKTQYF
CDR3nt: TGTGCCAGCAGCCTGACTAGCGGGGGGTTGAAGACCCAGTACTTC

d_gene: -
v_gene: TRBV7-2
j_gene: TRBJ2-5
abundance: many
CDR3aa: CASSSDPVGETQYF
CDR3nt: TGTGCCAGCAGCTCTGACCCCGTCGGAGAGACCCAGTACTTC

d_gene: -
v_gene: TRBV5-4
j_gene: TRBJ2-7
abundance: few
CDR3aa: CASSFGRTGNNEQYF
CDR3nt: TGTGCCAGCAGCTTTGGGAGGACAGGAAACAATGAGCAGTACTTC

d_gene: -
v_gene: TRBV3-1
j_gene: TRBJ1-4
abundance: few
CDR3aa: CASSQGTFGGVKEKLFF
CDR3nt: TGTGCCAGCAGCCAAGGAACTTTCGGGGGAGTTAAAGAAAAACTGTTTTTT

d_gene: -
v_gene: TRBV6-5
j_gene: TRBJ2-1
abundance: once
CDR3aa: CASSLNLLGSYNEQFF
CDR3nt: TGTGCCAGCAGCCTAAACCTCCTGGGATCCTACAATGAGCAGTTCTTC

d_gene: -
v_gene: TRBV12-3/TRBV12-4
j_gene: TRBJ1-1
abundance: few
CDR3aa: CASSLGVTTEAFF
CDR3nt: TGTGCCAGCAGTTTAGGAGTAACGACAGAAGCTTTCTTT

d_gene: -
v_gene: TRBV12-3/TRBV12-4
j_gene: TRBJ2-1
abundance: few
CDR3aa: CASSPLFRVQQFF
CDR3nt: TGTGCCAGCAGCCCCCTCTTCCGGGTTCAGCAGTTCTTC

d_gene: -
v_gene: TRBV10-3
j_gene: TRBJ2-3
abundance: -
CDR3aa: CAISPGSGDTQYF
CDR3nt: TGTGCCATCAGCCCGGGTAGCGGAGATACGCAGTATTTT

d_gene: -
v_gene: TRBV5-5
j_gene: TRBJ2-1
abundance: many
CDR3aa: CASSFSGDEQFF
CDR3nt: TGTGCCAGCAGCTTTAGCGGAGATGAGCAGTTCTTC

d_gene: -
v_gene: TRBV5-1
j_gene: TRBJ2-3
abundance: many
CDR3aa: CASSLTRDRTQYF
CDR3nt: TGCGCCAGCAGCTTGACGAGGGATAGAACGCAGTATTTT

d_gene: -
v_gene: TRBV20-1
j_gene: TRBJ2-2
abundance: -
CDR3aa: CSARGSSGVDTGELFF
CDR3nt: TGCAGTGCCAGAGGGAGTTCGGGGGTGGACACCGGGGAGCTGTTTTTT

d_gene: TRBD1
v_gene: TRBV5-1
j_gene: TRBJ2-3
abundance: many
CDR3aa: CASSLDRGFTDTQYF
CDR3nt: TGCGCCAGCAGCCTAGACAGGGGTTTCACAGATACGCAGTATTTT

d_gene: -
v_gene: TRBV6-1
j_gene: TRBJ2-7
abundance: many
CDR3aa: CASSEYSTAHAYEQYF
CDR3nt: TGTGCCAGCAGTGAATATTCAACGGCCCACGCTTACGAGCAGTACTTC

d_gene: TRBD2
v_gene: TRBV7-9
j_gene: TRBJ2-7
abundance: -
CDR3aa: CASSLGSGLGNSYNEQYF
CDR3nt: TGTGCCAGCAGCTTAGGTTCTGGACTAGGGAACTCCTACAATGAGCAGTACTTC

d_gene: TRBD2
v_gene: TRBV7-6
j_gene: TRBJ2-1
abundance: many
CDR3aa: CASSNSGGLVYEQFF
CDR3nt: TGTGCCAGCAGCAATAGCGGGGGGCTAGTATATGAGCAGTTCTTC

d_gene: -
v_gene: TRBV3-1
j_gene: TRBJ2-7
abundance: -
CDR3aa: CASSRGGGPGEQYF
CDR3nt: TGTGCCAGCAGCCGGGGAGGGGGGCCGGGCGAGCAGTACTTC

d_gene: TRBD2
v_gene: TRBV7-9
j_gene: TRBJ2-5
abundance: few
CDR3aa: CASTVSGGAYNEQYF
CDR3nt: TGTGCCAGCACCGTTAGCGGGGGGGCGTACAATGAGCAGTACTTC